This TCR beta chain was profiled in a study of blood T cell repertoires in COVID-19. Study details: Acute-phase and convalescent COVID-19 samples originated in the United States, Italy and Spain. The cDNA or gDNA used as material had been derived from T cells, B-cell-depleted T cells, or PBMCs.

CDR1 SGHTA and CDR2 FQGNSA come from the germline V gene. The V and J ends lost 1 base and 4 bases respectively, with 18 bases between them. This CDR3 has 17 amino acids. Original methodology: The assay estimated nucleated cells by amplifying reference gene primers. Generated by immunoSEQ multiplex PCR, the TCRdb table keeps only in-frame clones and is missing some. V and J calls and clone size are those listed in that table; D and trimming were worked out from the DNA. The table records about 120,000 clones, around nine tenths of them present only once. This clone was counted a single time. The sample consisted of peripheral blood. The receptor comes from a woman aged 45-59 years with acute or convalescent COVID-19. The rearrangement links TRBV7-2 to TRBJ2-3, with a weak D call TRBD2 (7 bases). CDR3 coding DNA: TGTGCCAGCAGCTTAGGCCAAGACGGGGGGCGGTCAGATACGCAGTATTTT. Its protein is CASSLGQDGGRSDTQYF.